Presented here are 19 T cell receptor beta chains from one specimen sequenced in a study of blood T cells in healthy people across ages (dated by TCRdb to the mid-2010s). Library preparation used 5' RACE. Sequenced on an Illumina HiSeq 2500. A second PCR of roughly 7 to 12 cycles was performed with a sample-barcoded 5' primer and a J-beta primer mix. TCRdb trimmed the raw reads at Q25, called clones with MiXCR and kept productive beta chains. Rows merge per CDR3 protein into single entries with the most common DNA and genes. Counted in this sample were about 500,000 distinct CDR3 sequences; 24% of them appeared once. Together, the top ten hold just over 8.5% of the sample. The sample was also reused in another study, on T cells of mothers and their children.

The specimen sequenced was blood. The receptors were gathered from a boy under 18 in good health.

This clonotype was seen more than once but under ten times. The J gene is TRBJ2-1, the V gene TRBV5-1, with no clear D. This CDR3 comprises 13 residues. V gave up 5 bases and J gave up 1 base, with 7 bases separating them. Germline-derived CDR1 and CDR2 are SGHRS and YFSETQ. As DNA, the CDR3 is TGCGCCAGCAGGCCCAGATCCTACAATGAGCAGTTCTTC. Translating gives CASRPRSYNEQFF. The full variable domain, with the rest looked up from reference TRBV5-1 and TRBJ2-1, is KAGVTQTPRYLIKTRGQQVTLSCSPISGHRSVSWYQQTPGQGLQFLFEYFSETQRNKGNFPGRFSGRQFSNSRSEMNVSTLELGDSALYLCASRPRSYNEQFFGPGTRLTVL.

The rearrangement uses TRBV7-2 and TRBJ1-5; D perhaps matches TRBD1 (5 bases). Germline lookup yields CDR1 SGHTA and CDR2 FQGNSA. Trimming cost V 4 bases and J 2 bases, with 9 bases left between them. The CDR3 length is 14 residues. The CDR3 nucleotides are TGTGCCAGCAGCTCGCAGGGAGGCAATCAGCCCCAGCATTTT. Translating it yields CASSSQGGNQPQHF.

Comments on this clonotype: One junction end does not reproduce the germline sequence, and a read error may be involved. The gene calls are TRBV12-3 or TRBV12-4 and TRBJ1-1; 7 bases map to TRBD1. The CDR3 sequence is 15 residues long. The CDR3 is CTSTLEQGPEKRAFF. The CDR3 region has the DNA TGTACCAGCACCCTTGAACAGGGGCCGGAAAAGAGGGCTTTCTTT.

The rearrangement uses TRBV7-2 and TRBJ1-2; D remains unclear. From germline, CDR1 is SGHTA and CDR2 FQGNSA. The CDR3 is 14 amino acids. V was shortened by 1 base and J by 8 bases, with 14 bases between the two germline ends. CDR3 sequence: CASSLGNRGNGYTF. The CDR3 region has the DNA TGTGCCAGCAGCTTAGGGAATCGGGGTAACGGCTACACCTTC.

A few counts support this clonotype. CDR3 amino acids: CAISGQPYEQYF. CDR3 DNA: TGTGCCATCAGCGGACAGCCCTACGAGCAGTACTTC. The rearrangement links TRBV10-3 to TRBJ2-5, with D perhaps matching TRBD1 (6 bases). The J call may be incorrect, as the DNA end agrees better with TRBJ2-7. The germline CDR1 and CDR2 sequences are ENHRY and SYGVKD. The CDR3 totals 12 residues.

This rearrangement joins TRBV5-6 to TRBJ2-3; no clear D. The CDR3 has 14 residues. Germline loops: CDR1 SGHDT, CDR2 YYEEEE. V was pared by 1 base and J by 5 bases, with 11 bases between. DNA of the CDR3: TGTGCCAGCAGCTTGCGGGCCTTTGGAGATACGCAGTATTTT. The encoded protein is CASSLRAFGDTQYF.

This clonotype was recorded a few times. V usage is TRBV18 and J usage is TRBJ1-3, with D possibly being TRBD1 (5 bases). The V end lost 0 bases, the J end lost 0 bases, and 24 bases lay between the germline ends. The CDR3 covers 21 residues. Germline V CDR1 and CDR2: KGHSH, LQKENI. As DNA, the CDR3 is TGTGCCAGCTCACCACCGGCTTATAGGGGACGCCAAGGACTCTCTGGAAACACCATATATTTT. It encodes CASSPPAYRGRQGLSGNTIYF.

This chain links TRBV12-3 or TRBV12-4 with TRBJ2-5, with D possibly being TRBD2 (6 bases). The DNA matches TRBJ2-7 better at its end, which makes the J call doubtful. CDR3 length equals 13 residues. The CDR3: CASRPGGVYEQYF. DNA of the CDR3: TGTGCCAGCAGGCCCGGAGGGGTCTACGAGCAGTACTTC.

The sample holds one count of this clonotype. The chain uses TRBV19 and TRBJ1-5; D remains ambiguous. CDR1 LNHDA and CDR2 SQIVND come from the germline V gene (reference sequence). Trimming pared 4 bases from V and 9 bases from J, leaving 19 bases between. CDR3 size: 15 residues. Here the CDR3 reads CASSNTGQAEGPQHF. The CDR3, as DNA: TGTGCCAGTAGTAACACCGGGCAGGCCGAGGGGCCCCAGCATTTT. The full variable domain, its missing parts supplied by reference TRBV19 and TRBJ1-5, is DGGITQSPKYLFRKEGQNVTLSCEQNLNHDAMYWYRQDPGQGLRLIYYSQIVNDFQKGDIAEGYSVSREKKESFPLTVTSAQKNPTAFYLCASSNTGQAEGPQHFGDGTRLSIL.

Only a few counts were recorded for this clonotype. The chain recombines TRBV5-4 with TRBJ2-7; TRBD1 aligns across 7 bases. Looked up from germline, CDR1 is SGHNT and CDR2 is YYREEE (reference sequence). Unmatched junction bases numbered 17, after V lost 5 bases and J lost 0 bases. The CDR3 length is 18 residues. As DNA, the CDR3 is TGTGCCAGCAGTGCACAAATCCGGGACAGTCCTTTCTCCTACGAGCAGTACTTC. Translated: CASSAQIRDSPFSYEQYF.

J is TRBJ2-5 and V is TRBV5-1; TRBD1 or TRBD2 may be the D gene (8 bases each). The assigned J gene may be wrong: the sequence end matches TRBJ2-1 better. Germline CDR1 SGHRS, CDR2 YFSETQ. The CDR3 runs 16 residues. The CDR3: CASSLRTSRGLNEQFF. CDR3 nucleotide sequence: TGCGCCAGCAGCTTGCGGACTAGCAGGGGGCTTAATGAGCAGTTCTTC.

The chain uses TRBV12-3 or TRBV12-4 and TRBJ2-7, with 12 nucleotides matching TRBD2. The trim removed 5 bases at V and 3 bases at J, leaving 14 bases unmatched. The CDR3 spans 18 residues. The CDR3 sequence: CASSPTLTSGGPDYEQYF. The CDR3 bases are TGTGCCAGCAGTCCCACTTTAACTAGCGGGGGGCCGGACTACGAGCAGTACTTC.

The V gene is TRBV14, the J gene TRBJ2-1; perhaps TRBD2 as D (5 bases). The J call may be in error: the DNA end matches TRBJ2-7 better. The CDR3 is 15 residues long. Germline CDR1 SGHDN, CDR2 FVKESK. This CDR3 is CASSQASGKAGEQYF. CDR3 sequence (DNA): TGTGCCAGCAGCCAAGCCTCGGGGAAGGCCGGCGAGCAGTACTTC.

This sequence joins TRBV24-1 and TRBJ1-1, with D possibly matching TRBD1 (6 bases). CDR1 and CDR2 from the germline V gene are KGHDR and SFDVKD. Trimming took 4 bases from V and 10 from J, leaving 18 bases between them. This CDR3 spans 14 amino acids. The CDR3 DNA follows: TGTGCCACCAGTGACTATGGGACACTCAGAGGAGCTTTCTTT. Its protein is CATSDYGTLRGAFF.

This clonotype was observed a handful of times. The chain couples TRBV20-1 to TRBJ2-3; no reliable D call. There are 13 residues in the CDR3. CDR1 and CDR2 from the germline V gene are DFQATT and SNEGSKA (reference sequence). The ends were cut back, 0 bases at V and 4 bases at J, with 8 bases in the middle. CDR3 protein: CSARDLTSDTQYF. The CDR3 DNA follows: TGCAGTGCTAGAGATCTGACTTCAGATACGCAGTATTTT.

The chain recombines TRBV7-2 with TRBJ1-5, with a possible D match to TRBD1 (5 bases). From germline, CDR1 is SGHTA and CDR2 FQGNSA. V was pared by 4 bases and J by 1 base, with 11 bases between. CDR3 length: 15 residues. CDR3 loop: CASSSGGISNQPQHF. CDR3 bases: TGTGCCAGCAGCTCCGGGGGTATCAGCAATCAGCCCCAGCATTTT.

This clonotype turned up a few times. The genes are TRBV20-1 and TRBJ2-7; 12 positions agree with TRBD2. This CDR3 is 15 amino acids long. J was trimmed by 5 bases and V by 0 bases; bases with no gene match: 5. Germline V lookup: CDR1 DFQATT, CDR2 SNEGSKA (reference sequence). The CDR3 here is CSARDSTSGSHEQYF. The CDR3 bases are TGCAGTGCTAGAGATTCGACTAGCGGGAGCCACGAGCAGTACTTC.

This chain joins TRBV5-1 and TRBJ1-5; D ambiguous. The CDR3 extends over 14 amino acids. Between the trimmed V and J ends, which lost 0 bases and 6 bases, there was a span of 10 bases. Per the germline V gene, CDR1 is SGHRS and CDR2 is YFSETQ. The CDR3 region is CASSLEGPPQPQHF. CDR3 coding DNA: TGCGCCAGCAGCTTGGAAGGGCCGCCTCAGCCCCAGCATTTT.

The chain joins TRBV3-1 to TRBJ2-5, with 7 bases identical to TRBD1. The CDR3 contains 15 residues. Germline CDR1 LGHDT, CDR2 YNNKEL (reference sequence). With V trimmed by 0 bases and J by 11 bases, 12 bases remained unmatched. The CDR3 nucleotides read TGTGCCAGCAGCCAAGATGTGACAGGGCTGGGGGAGCAGTACTTC. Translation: CASSQDVTGLGEQYF.